This note documents a single T cell receptor beta chain sequence. The assay was immunoSEQ multiplex PCR, and TCRdb's table has in-frame clones only and misses some. The sample holds over 45,000 clones; roughly 82% are singletons and the top ten take approximately 7%. The V gene lost 2 bases and the J gene lost 7 bases, with 14 bases spanning the gap. CDR1 is SEHNR and CDR2 is FQNEAQ in the germline V gene (reference sequence). The CDR3 covers 14 residues. The sample is drawn from a study of blood T cell repertoires in COVID-19. Looking at the study overall: Sites in the United States, Italy and Spain provided acute and convalescent COVID-19 samples. From T cells, B-cell-depleted T cells, or PBMCs came the material, which was cDNA or gDNA.

The V call is TRBV7-9, the J call TRBJ1-1, with a tentative D call TRBD1 (5 bases). The clonotype originates from a man aged 35 to 55 with acute or convalescent COVID-19. Sample: peripheral blood. The CDR3 nucleotides read TGTGCCAGCAGCTTAAATTATATCGACAGTGAAGCTTTCTTT. This sequence encodes CASSLNYIDSEAFF.